Detailed here is one T cell receptor (beta chain). The sample comes from a study of blood T cell repertoires in COVID-19. Overall study context: COVID-19 samples collected from the United States, Italy and Spain covered acute and convalescent phases.

TCRdb's copy holds only in-frame clones and misses some; the assay was immunoSEQ multiplex PCR. The sample contains a few hundred thousand clones, 70% to 90% of which appear only once. The V and J ends lost 2 bases and 8 bases, in that order; junction bases with no gene match: 6. This CDR3 region has 16 residues. CDR1 LNHDA and CDR2 SQIVND come from the germline V gene (reference sequence). Sequencing was carried out using PBMCs or T cells enriched from blood (not recorded which). The origin of this receptor is a woman in her 40s with acute COVID-19. The gene calls are TRBV19 and TRBJ2-1; 13 nucleotides line up with TRBD2. The CDR3 DNA reads as TGTGCCAGTAGTATACGGACTAGCGGGAGTATCCATGAGCAGTTCTTC. As protein: CASSIRTSGSIHEQFF. Full variable domain (remainder filled in from reference TRBV19 and TRBJ2-1): DGGITQSPKYLFRKEGQNVTLSCEQNLNHDAMYWYRQDPGQGLRLIYYSQIVNDFQKGDIAEGYSVSREKKESFPLTVTSAQKNPTAFYLCASSIRTSGSIHEQFFGPGTRLTVL.